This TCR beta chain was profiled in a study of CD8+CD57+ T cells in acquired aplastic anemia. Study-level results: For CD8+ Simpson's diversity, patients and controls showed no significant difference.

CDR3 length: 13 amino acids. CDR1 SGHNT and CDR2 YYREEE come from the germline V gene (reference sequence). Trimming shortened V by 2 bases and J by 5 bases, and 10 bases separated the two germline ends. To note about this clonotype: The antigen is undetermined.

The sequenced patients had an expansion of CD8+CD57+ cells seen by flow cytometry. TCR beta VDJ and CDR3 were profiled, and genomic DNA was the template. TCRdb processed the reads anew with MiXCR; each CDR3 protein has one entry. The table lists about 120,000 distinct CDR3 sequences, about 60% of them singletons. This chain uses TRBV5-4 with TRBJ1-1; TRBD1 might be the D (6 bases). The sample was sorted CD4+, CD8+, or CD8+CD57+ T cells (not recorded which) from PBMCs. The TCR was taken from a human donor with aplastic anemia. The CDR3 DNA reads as TGTGCCAGCAGCTTCGGGGGCGGGACTGAAGCTTTCTTT. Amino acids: CASSFGGGTEAFF.